These 7 T cell receptor beta chains came from one sample sequenced in a study of T cell repertoires in cytomegalovirus infection. Their cognate antigens are unknown. Each CDR3 protein is one row after TCRdb ran MiXCR on the reads. The repertoire includes fewer than 950,000 distinct CDR3 sequences, 32% of them detected once, and approximately 13% sits in the top ten. The input for sequencing was cultured CD8+ T cells from PBMCs, taken from culture after CMV antigen stimulation. Receptors originate from a human donor in good health (CMV status not recorded). Some clones in this sample may be carry-over from other donors' samples.

The chain recombines TRBV27 with TRBJ2-3; maybe TRBD2 (6 bases). This CDR3 is built from 15 residues. V lost 4 bases, J lost 3 bases, and 14 bases lay in between. Germline V CDR1 and CDR2: MNHEY, SMNVEV (reference sequence). CDR3 residues: CASSWRDRRTDTQYF. CDR3 coding DNA: TGTGCCAGCAGTTGGCGGGATCGGAGGACAGATACGCAGTATTTT.

The sample holds a few counts of this clonotype. The chain links TRBV7-9 to TRBJ2-3, with TRBD2 identical over 11 bases. CDR1 and CDR2 (germline): SEHNR, FQNEAQ (reference sequence). This CDR3 spans 19 amino acids. J was trimmed by 6 bases and V by 7 bases; bases with no gene match: 21. For the CDR3, the DNA is TGTGCCAGCACCGCGAGGCAGGCTAGCGGGGGGCCATCCGCGGATACGCAGTATTTT. Protein sequence: CASTARQASGGPSADTQYF.

The table lists this clonotype with a few counts. This chain links TRBV5-6 with TRBJ2-7; 7 bases match TRBD2. Germline values: CDR1 SGHDT, CDR2 YYEEEE. The CDR3 totals 15 residues. V trimming: 4 bases; J trimming: 3 bases; junction bases outside the gene matches: 10. The CDR3 bases are TGTGCCAGCAGCCCTGCTAGCGGAGGTTACTACGAGCAGTACTTC. Its protein product is CASSPASGGYYEQYF.

A word on this clonotype: A read error is possible here, since a much larger clone lies one base away. This rearrangement joins TRBV7-2 to TRBJ1-1, with D maybe TRBD1 (5 bases). The germline CDR1 and CDR2 sequences are SGHTA and FQGNSA. CDR3 size: 12 residues. CDR3 in DNA: TGTGCCGGCAGCTTAGACCGGGGCAGAGCTTTCTTT. It translates to CAGSLDRGRAFF.

The chain uses TRBV27 and TRBJ1-5, with D unresolved. Trimming cost V 3 bases and J 2 bases, with 8 bases left between them. There are 14 residues in the CDR3. Germline loops: CDR1 MNHEY, CDR2 SMNVEV (reference sequence). CDR3 bases: TGTGCCAGCAGTTTGGAGAGGGGCAATCAGCCCCAGCATTTT. It specifies CASSLERGNQPQHF.

The V call is TRBV12-3 or TRBV12-4, the J call TRBJ2-1; 12 nucleotides line up with TRBD1. Germline trimming cut 6 bases from V and 8 bases from J; bases unmatched to any gene: 8. The CDR3 has 15 residues. CDR3 sequence reads: CASRSFGTGGHEQFF. The CDR3 nucleotides are TGTGCCAGCAGATCATTTGGGACAGGGGGCCATGAGCAGTTCTTC.

V is TRBV4-1 and J is TRBJ2-1; a weak D match, TRBD1 (6 bases). Deletions cut 0 bases from V and 2 bases from J, with 11 bases between. The CDR3 contains 16 residues. Per the germline V gene, CDR1 is MGHRA and CDR2 is YSYEKL. This chain's CDR3 is CASSQDGQGTYNEQFF. CDR3 sequence (DNA): TGCGCCAGCAGCCAAGATGGCCAGGGGACCTACAATGAGCAGTTCTTC.